Described below is a single TCR beta chain sequence and its context. Method: immunoSEQ multiplex PCR; TCRdb's copy keeps in-frame clones and lacks some. Of approximately 2.5 million clones in the sample, 90% to 95% were seen once. This sample was taken from a study of shared clonotypes between healthy human individuals. In the study overall: Per-donor plates numbered three CD4 naive, three CD4 memory, two CD8 naive and one CD8 memory.

In germline, CDR1 is SQVTM, CDR2 ANQGSEA. The CDR3 contains 13 residues. The germline V and J ends were trimmed by 1 base and 7 bases, with 11 bases remaining between them. The rearrangement joins TRBV29-1 to TRBJ1-5; D may be TRBD1 (5 bases). The TCR comes from a man in his late teens or twenties in good health. Some clones in this sample may be carry-over from other donors' samples. The sample was naive CD4+ T cells from PBMCs. Stated subset: CD45RA+ positively selected. CDR3 loop: CSVEVDQGQPQHF. CDR3 sequence (DNA): TGCAGCGTTGAAGTGGACCAGGGCCAGCCCCAGCATTTT.